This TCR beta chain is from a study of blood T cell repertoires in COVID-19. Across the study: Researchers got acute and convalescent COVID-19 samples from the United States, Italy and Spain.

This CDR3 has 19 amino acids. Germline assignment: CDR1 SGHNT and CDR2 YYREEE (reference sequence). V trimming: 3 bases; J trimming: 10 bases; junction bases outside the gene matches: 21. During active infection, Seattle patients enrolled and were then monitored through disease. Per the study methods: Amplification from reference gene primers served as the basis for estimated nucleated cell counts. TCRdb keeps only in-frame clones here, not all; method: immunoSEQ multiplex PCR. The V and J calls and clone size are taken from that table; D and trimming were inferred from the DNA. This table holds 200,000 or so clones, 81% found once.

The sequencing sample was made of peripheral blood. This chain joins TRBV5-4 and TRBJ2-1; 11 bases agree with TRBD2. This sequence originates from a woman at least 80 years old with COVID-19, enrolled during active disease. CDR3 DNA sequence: TGTGCCAGCAGCTCCCCAATGGGGGGGACTAGCGGAAATTTACAGGAGCAGTTCTTC. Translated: CASSSPMGGTSGNLQEQFF. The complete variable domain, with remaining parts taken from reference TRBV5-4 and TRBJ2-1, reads ETGVTQSPTHLIKTRGQQVTLRCSSQSGHNTVSWYQQALGQGPQFIFQYYREEENGRGNFPPRFSGLQFPNYSSELNVNALELDDSALYLCASSSPMGGTSGNLQEQFFGPGTRLTVL.